The rows below give T cell receptor beta chains drawn from one sample of a study of T-cell reconstitution after alpha-beta-depleted transplantation in children. One entry per CDR3 protein results from TCRdb running MiXCR on the PCR reads. This sample has fewer than 1 million distinct CDR3 sequences, with 16% found just once. This sample comprised PBMCs, mostly from graft donor cells, obtained 360 days after TCRalphabeta/CD19-depleted stem cell transplant. These receptors came from a male patient between 10 and 17 years old who had a stem cell transplant for acute lymphoblastic leukemia, so the T cells may come from the graft donor. CDR3s include the opening cysteine and the closing phenylalanine or tryptophan. Each record gives: V gene, D gene, J gene, clone size, CDR3 protein, CDR3 DNA. A D gene is named only where the DNA matches it firmly. Clone size appears in some rows only: once, few, many, or a class for an expanded clone.

v_call: TRBV3-1
d_call: -
j_call: TRBJ2-4
clone_size: few
cdr3_aa: CASSLGLELAKNIQYF
cdr3_nt: TGTGCCAGCAGCCTCGGACTGGAACTAGCCAAAAACATTCAGTACTTC

v_call: TRBV5-1
d_call: -
j_call: TRBJ2-7
clone_size: -
cdr3_aa: CASSLVPGRTYEQYF
cdr3_nt: TGCGCCAGCAGCTTGGTCCCGGGCAGAACCTACGAGCAGTACTTC

v_call: TRBV29-1
d_call: -
j_call: TRBJ2-7
clone_size: -
cdr3_aa: CSVGSRGEQYF
cdr3_nt: TGCAGCGTTGGCTCCAGGGGCGAGCAGTACTTC

v_call: TRBV7-9
d_call: -
j_call: TRBJ2-7
clone_size: -
cdr3_aa: CASSLTEAVRSEQYF
cdr3_nt: TGTGCCAGCAGCTTGACTGAGGCGGTTCGGTCCGAGCAGTACTTC

v_call: TRBV29-1
d_call: TRBD1
j_call: TRBJ1-1
clone_size: few
cdr3_aa: CSGDQGAVGTEAFF
cdr3_nt: TGCAGCGGAGATCAGGGGGCCGTGGGCACTGAAGCTTTCTTT

v_call: TRBV13
d_call: -
j_call: TRBJ1-1
clone_size: -
cdr3_aa: CASGRVRGEAFF
cdr3_nt: TGTGCCAGCGGTCGAGTCAGAGGTGAAGCTTTCTTT

v_call: TRBV29-1
d_call: TRBD2
j_call: TRBJ2-2
clone_size: -
cdr3_aa: CSVEEGLAGGTGELFF
cdr3_nt: TGCAGCGTTGAAGAGGGGCTAGCGGGAGGGACCGGGGAGCTGTTTTTT

v_call: TRBV12-3/TRBV12-4
d_call: TRBD1
j_call: TRBJ2-3
clone_size: many
cdr3_aa: CASNRQGAFRNTQYF
cdr3_nt: TGTGCCAGCAATCGACAGGGGGCATTTAGGAATACGCAGTATTTT

v_call: TRBV5-1
d_call: TRBD2
j_call: TRBJ2-7
clone_size: -
cdr3_aa: CASSLGLAGGRTYEQYF
cdr3_nt: TGCGCCAGCAGCTTAGGACTAGCGGGCGGTCGTACCTACGAGCAGTACTTC

v_call: TRBV6-1
d_call: TRBD1
j_call: TRBJ2-7
clone_size: -
cdr3_aa: CASSETGTALYEQYF
cdr3_nt: TGTGCCAGCAGTGAGACAGGGACGGCCCTTTACGAGCAGTACTTC

v_call: TRBV9
d_call: -
j_call: TRBJ2-7
clone_size: many
cdr3_aa: CASSVQGNYEQYF
cdr3_nt: TGTGCCAGCAGCGTGCAGGGTAACTACGAGCAGTACTTC

v_call: TRBV27
d_call: -
j_call: TRBJ2-1
clone_size: -
cdr3_aa: CASSREQLNEQFF
cdr3_nt: TGTGCCAGCAGTCGGGAACAGCTCAATGAGCAGTTCTTC

v_call: TRBV4-2
d_call: TRBD1
j_call: TRBJ1-2
clone_size: -
cdr3_aa: CASSHPDRGDYGYTF
cdr3_nt: TGTGCCAGCAGCCATCCGGACAGGGGGGACTATGGCTACACCTTC

v_call: TRBV5-1
d_call: -
j_call: TRBJ1-4
clone_size: few
cdr3_aa: CASSSRETANEKLFF
cdr3_nt: TGCGCCAGCAGCTCCAGGGAAACGGCTAATGAAAAACTGTTTTTT

v_call: TRBV7-9
d_call: TRBD1
j_call: TRBJ2-5
clone_size: -
cdr3_aa: CASSRGQGYPQETQYF
cdr3_nt: TGTGCCAGCAGTAGAGGACAGGGGTACCCCCAAGAGACCCAGTACTTC

v_call: TRBV9
d_call: -
j_call: TRBJ1-1
clone_size: few
cdr3_aa: CASSVTPGDTEAFF
cdr3_nt: TGTGCCAGCAGCGTAACTCCCGGGGACACTGAAGCTTTCTTT

v_call: TRBV14
d_call: TRBD2
j_call: TRBJ2-1
clone_size: -
cdr3_aa: CASSQFSSGSLYRSYNEQFF
cdr3_nt: TGTGCCAGCAGCCAATTTTCTAGCGGGAGCCTATATCGCTCCTACAATGAGCAGTTCTTC

v_call: TRBV2
d_call: TRBD2
j_call: TRBJ2-7
clone_size: -
cdr3_aa: CASSEALPAGPSRYEQYF
cdr3_nt: TGTGCCAGCAGTGAAGCTCTTCCAGCGGGGCCTTCCCGATACGAGCAGTACTTC

v_call: TRBV15
d_call: TRBD1
j_call: TRBJ2-7
clone_size: -
cdr3_aa: CATSARQGSGYEQYF
cdr3_nt: TGTGCCACCAGCGCCCGACAGGGGTCTGGTTACGAGCAGTACTTC

v_call: TRBV4-1
d_call: TRBD1
j_call: TRBJ2-7
clone_size: few
cdr3_aa: CASSHTGTGYSYEQYF
cdr3_nt: TGCGCCAGCAGCCATACCGGGACAGGGTACTCCTACGAGCAGTACTTC

v_call: TRBV15
d_call: TRBD1
j_call: TRBJ1-1
clone_size: -
cdr3_aa: CATSRAGTGGGEAFF
cdr3_nt: TGTGCCACCAGCAGAGCAGGGACAGGGGGGGGTGAAGCTTTCTTT

v_call: TRBV11-3
d_call: TRBD2
j_call: TRBJ2-1
clone_size: few
cdr3_aa: CASSLYETSGHEQFF
cdr3_nt: TGTGCCAGCAGCTTATACGAAACTAGCGGGCATGAGCAGTTCTTC

v_call: TRBV4-1
d_call: -
j_call: TRBJ2-5
clone_size: -
cdr3_aa: CASSHPFRGQETQYF
cdr3_nt: TGCGCCAGCAGCCACCCCTTCCGGGGTCAAGAGACCCAGTACTTC

v_call: TRBV19
d_call: -
j_call: TRBJ1-1
clone_size: few
cdr3_aa: CASRDTADTEAFF
cdr3_nt: TGTGCCAGTAGGGACACGGCGGACACTGAAGCTTTCTTT

v_call: TRBV11-1
d_call: -
j_call: TRBJ1-2
clone_size: few
cdr3_aa: CASSLIARLTNGYTF
cdr3_nt: TGTGCCAGCAGCTTAATAGCGCGGCTAACGAACGGCTACACCTTC

v_call: TRBV5-1
d_call: -
j_call: TRBJ2-7
clone_size: many
cdr3_aa: CASSFDGSSYEQYF
cdr3_nt: TGCGCCAGCAGCTTTGACGGGAGCTCCTACGAGCAGTACTTC

v_call: TRBV20-1
d_call: -
j_call: TRBJ2-7
clone_size: few
cdr3_aa: CSASFVFWGIALGHEQYF
cdr3_nt: TGCAGTGCTAGTTTCGTGTTCTGGGGAATAGCGTTGGGGCACGAGCAGTACTTC

v_call: TRBV20-1
d_call: -
j_call: TRBJ1-1
clone_size: -
cdr3_aa: CSARDRTLNTEAFF
cdr3_nt: TGCAGTGCTAGAGATAGGACGCTAAACACTGAAGCTTTCTTT

v_call: TRBV7-3
d_call: -
j_call: TRBJ2-3
clone_size: -
cdr3_aa: CDSSLGDTQYF
cdr3_nt: TGTGACAGCAGCCTGGGAGATACGCAGTATTTT

v_call: TRBV28
d_call: -
j_call: TRBJ1-6
clone_size: few
cdr3_aa: CASSLDLGAKSPLHF
cdr3_nt: TGTGCCAGCAGTTTAGATTTGGGGGCCAAGTCACCCCTCCACTTT

v_call: TRBV20-1
d_call: -
j_call: TRBJ2-7
clone_size: -
cdr3_aa: CSASISTYEQYF
cdr3_nt: TGCAGTGCTAGTATTTCCACCTACGAGCAGTACTTC

v_call: TRBV12-3/TRBV12-4
d_call: -
j_call: TRBJ1-1
clone_size: few
cdr3_aa: CASSFPVEAFF
cdr3_nt: TGTGCCAGCAGCTTCCCCGTTGAAGCTTTCTTT

v_call: TRBV5-1
d_call: -
j_call: TRBJ2-3
clone_size: -
cdr3_aa: CASSFTPGSTDTQYF
cdr3_nt: TGCGCCAGCAGCTTCACCCCCGGTAGCACAGATACGCAGTATTTT

v_call: TRBV5-1
d_call: -
j_call: TRBJ2-5
clone_size: -
cdr3_aa: CASSLARQVQGETQYF
cdr3_nt: TGCGCCAGCAGCTTAGCTAGGCAGGTCCAAGGGGAGACCCAGTACTTC

v_call: TRBV28
d_call: -
j_call: TRBJ2-7
clone_size: many
cdr3_aa: CASSFSAEIGLGTYEQYF
cdr3_nt: TGTGCCAGCAGTTTTTCCGCCGAAATAGGGCTGGGGACGTACGAGCAGTACTTC

v_call: TRBV15
d_call: -
j_call: TRBJ1-6
clone_size: few
cdr3_aa: CATSRVQTSYNSPLHF
cdr3_nt: TGTGCCACCAGCAGAGTACAGACTTCCTATAATTCACCCCTCCACTTT

v_call: TRBV18
d_call: -
j_call: TRBJ2-7
clone_size: many
cdr3_aa: CASSPGTTYEQYF
cdr3_nt: TGTGCCAGCTCACCCGGGACAACTTACGAGCAGTACTTC

v_call: TRBV6-2/TRBV6-3
d_call: -
j_call: TRBJ2-1
clone_size: -
cdr3_aa: CASREPGAVFNEQFF
cdr3_nt: TGTGCCTCCCGCGAGCCGGGGGCTGTGTTCAATGAGCAGTTCTTC

v_call: TRBV9
d_call: TRBD2
j_call: TRBJ2-1
clone_size: many
cdr3_aa: CASNPSGHALDEQFF
cdr3_nt: TGTGCCAGCAACCCTAGCGGCCACGCCCTCGATGAGCAGTTCTTC

v_call: TRBV7-3
d_call: -
j_call: TRBJ2-5
clone_size: few
cdr3_aa: CASSLTRDIQETQYF
cdr3_nt: TGTGCCAGCAGCTTAACTAGAGACATTCAAGAGACCCAGTACTTC

v_call: TRBV7-9
d_call: -
j_call: TRBJ2-5
clone_size: many
cdr3_aa: CASSLGVDRGTQYF
cdr3_nt: TGTGCCAGCAGCTTGGGAGTCGACAGAGGAACCCAGTACTTC

v_call: TRBV20-1
d_call: -
j_call: TRBJ2-3
clone_size: many
cdr3_aa: CSARELIATQYF
cdr3_nt: TGCAGTGCTAGGGAATTAATAGCTACGCAGTATTTT

v_call: TRBV7-9
d_call: -
j_call: TRBJ2-1
clone_size: -
cdr3_aa: CASSRGSRPSNEQFF
cdr3_nt: TGTGCCAGCAGCCGAGGTTCGCGTCCGAGCAATGAGCAGTTCTTC

v_call: TRBV29-1
d_call: TRBD2
j_call: TRBJ2-7
clone_size: -
cdr3_aa: CSVVGTTTIHHEQYF
cdr3_nt: TGCAGCGTTGTTGGGACTACTACTATCCACCACGAGCAGTACTTC

v_call: TRBV12-3/TRBV12-4
d_call: -
j_call: TRBJ2-7
clone_size: few
cdr3_aa: CASSLNAVSFGQYF
cdr3_nt: TGTGCCAGCAGTTTAAACGCAGTGTCCTTTGGGCAGTACTTC

v_call: TRBV29-1
d_call: TRBD1
j_call: TRBJ2-1
clone_size: -
cdr3_aa: CSVPPDRVISYNEQFF
cdr3_nt: TGCAGCGTTCCCCCTGACAGGGTGATTTCCTACAATGAGCAGTTCTTC

v_call: TRBV9
d_call: TRBD2
j_call: TRBJ2-2
clone_size: -
cdr3_aa: CASSHSRTSGRGDGELFF
cdr3_nt: TGTGCCAGCAGCCATAGTCGGACTAGCGGGAGAGGAGACGGGGAGCTGTTTTTT

v_call: TRBV10-1
d_call: -
j_call: TRBJ1-4
clone_size: few
cdr3_aa: CASRPTSGLPSTNEKLFF
cdr3_nt: TGCGCCAGCAGACCCACTTCAGGCCTCCCTTCGACTAATGAAAAACTGTTTTTT

v_call: TRBV5-1
d_call: -
j_call: TRBJ1-1
clone_size: few
cdr3_aa: CASSLSLHAREAFF
cdr3_nt: TGCGCCAGCAGCTTGAGTTTACACGCTAGAGAAGCTTTCTTT

v_call: TRBV3-1
d_call: -
j_call: TRBJ1-1
clone_size: -
cdr3_aa: CASSKPPQNTEAFF
cdr3_nt: TGTGCCAGCAGCAAACCCCCACAGAACACTGAAGCTTTCTTT